Shown below are 23 T cell receptor beta chains from a single sample sequenced in a study of CD8+CD57+ T cells in acquired aplastic anemia. Genomic DNA served as template for TCR beta VDJ and CDR3 profiling. From the reads, TCRdb called clonotypes with MiXCR, one entry per CDR3 protein. The sample lists fewer than 70,000 distinct CDR3 sequences; approximately 54% were seen once. Sequenced input: sorted CD4+, CD8+, or CD8+CD57+ T cells (not recorded which) from PBMCs. These receptors came from a human donor in good health, serving as a control.

This clonotype appeared many times. V is TRBV10-2 and J is TRBJ1-1; D is undetermined. The CDR3 sequence is 12 residues long. Germline loops: CDR1 WSHSY, CDR2 SAAADI. V dropped 0 bases and J dropped 10 bases, with 9 bases sitting between them. CDR3 nucleotides: TGCGCCAGCAGTGAGTCGTGGGTGGTAGCTTTCTTT. Translated: CASSESWVVAFF.

The chain is built from TRBV19 and TRBJ1-1; D is perhaps TRBD1 (6 bases). Germline CDR1 and CDR2: LNHDA and SQIVND (reference sequence). There are 15 residues in the CDR3. V dropped 10 bases and J dropped 5 bases, with 23 bases sitting between them. CDR3 sequence (DNA): TGTGCCACCGTGGGACAACTAACCCCTCGGACTGAAGCTTTCTTT. Its translation is CATVGQLTPRTEAFF.

The chain joins TRBV7-9 to TRBJ2-7; 7 positions match TRBD1. This CDR3 has 12 residues. V lost 4 bases to trimming and J lost 6 bases; unmatched junction nucleotides: 3. In germline, CDR1 is SEHNR, CDR2 FQNEAQ (reference sequence). Here the CDR3 reads CASSSAGGEQYF. CDR3 in DNA: TGTGCCAGCAGCTCGGCAGGGGGCGAGCAGTACTTC.

Ten or more counts support this clonotype. The gene calls are TRBV11-2 and TRBJ2-2; TRBD2 might be the D (5 bases). This CDR3 is built from 17 residues. V dropped 3 bases and J dropped 7 bases, with 21 bases sitting between them. Germline V lookup: CDR1 SGHAT, CDR2 FQNNGV. In nucleotides, the CDR3 is TGTGCCAGCAGCTTGGGCCTCAGCGGAGTTCTTGTCGGGGAGCTGTTTTTT. Amino acid sequence: CASSLGLSGVLVGELFF.

The V call is TRBV7-8, the J call TRBJ2-3, with 7 nucleotides matching TRBD2. Germline V lookup: CDR1 SGHVS, CDR2 FQNEAQ. This CDR3 contains 14 residues. Trimming took 5 bases from V and 8 from J; bases not matched to a gene: 10. CDR3 residues: CASSQRDPRGTQYF. CDR3 DNA sequence: TGTGCCAGCAGCCAGCGGGACCCCCGGGGTACGCAGTATTTT.

The rearrangement uses TRBV10-3 and TRBJ1-2; TRBD1 matches 9 bases. J gave up 3 bases and V 10 bases, and 6 bases lay outside the gene matches. Germline values: CDR1 ENHRY, CDR2 SYGVKD. The CDR3 sequence is 13 residues long. The CDR3 sequence: CASTRTGDYGYTF. CDR3 DNA: TGTGCCAGCACCAGGACAGGGGACTATGGCTACACCTTC.

This clonotype was counted between two and nine times. The J gene is TRBJ2-7, the V gene TRBV25-1; 12 nucleotides match TRBD2. This CDR3 spans 15 amino acids. V lost 6 bases to trimming and J lost 6 bases; unmatched junction nucleotides: 9. Germline V gives CDR1 MGHDK, CDR2 SYGVNS. The CDR3 reads CASSVSSGGAVEQYF. In DNA form, the CDR3 reads TGTGCCAGCAGCGTATCTAGCGGGGGGGCGGTCGAGCAGTACTTC.

This clonotype was observed many times. J is TRBJ2-1 and V is TRBV21-1; TRBD2, the D gene given by the table, was not confirmed from the DNA. TRBV21-1 has pseudogene status. The CDR3 covers 19 residues. The CDR3: CASSINKGGTSGRWDEQFF. The CDR3 region has the DNA TGTGCCAGCAGCATCAATAAGGGAGGGACTAGCGGGAGGTGGGATGAGCAGTTCTTC.

This clonotype was detected many times. The V and J genes are TRBV7-1 and TRBJ2-2; 13 bases are a match to TRBD2. TRBV7-1 qualifies as an ORF whose function is uncertain. CDR3 length: 20 amino acids. V gave up 0 bases and J gave up 2 bases; unmatched junction bases: 9. CDR3 in DNA: TGTGCCAGCAGCTCAGCCCTGACTAGCGGGGGGAATTATAACACCGGGGAGCTGTTTTTT. Translated, it gives CASSSALTSGGNYNTGELFF.

The CDR3 reads CATRPSSSGRGQYV. The CDR3 region has the DNA TGTGCCACCCGACCATCCTCTAGCGGGAGAGGGCAGTACGTC. This sequence joins TRBV10-3 and TRBJ2-7, with TRBD2 identical over 10 bases. The V gene's germline CDR1 is ENHRY and CDR2 SYGVKD. CDR3 length equals 14 residues. With V trimmed by 10 bases and J by 9 bases, 15 bases remained unmatched.

This chain joins TRBV15 and TRBJ2-1; no reliable D call. Trimming stripped 0 bases from V and 4 bases from J, with 4 bases between. Germline V lookup: CDR1 LNHNV, CDR2 YYDKDF (reference sequence). The CDR3 consists of 13 residues. Here the CDR3 DNA reads TGTGCCACCAGCAGAGACACGTACAATGAGCAGTTCTTC. It specifies CATSRDTYNEQFF.

There are many counts of this clonotype. For the CDR3, the DNA is TGTGCCACCAGCCCAATATTACCGGGGGACAGGGGTAAGCAGCCCCAGCATTTT. Translation gives CATSPILPGDRGKQPQHF. V gene TRBV15 combines with J gene TRBJ1-5; TRBD1 matches 10 bases. The length of the CDR3 is 18 residues. Germline V gene data show CDR1 as LNHNV and CDR2 as YYDKDF (reference sequence). V lost 5 bases to trimming and J lost 7 bases; unmatched junction nucleotides: 17.

CDR3: CASSPISFSSYNEQFF. CDR3 nucleotides: TGTGCCAGCAGCCCGATTAGCTTTAGCTCCTACAATGAGCAGTTCTTC. The V gene is TRBV7-8, the J gene TRBJ2-1, with D unclear. The CDR3 length is 16 residues. Germline-derived CDR1 and CDR2 are SGHVS and FQNEAQ. V shed 5 bases and J shed 0 bases, with 14 bases lying between them.

This clonotype was detected ten times or more. This chain connects TRBV4-1 to TRBJ1-1; 7 nucleotides line up with TRBD1. The CDR3 runs 16 residues. Germline lookup yields CDR1 MGHRA and CDR2 YSYEKL. V lost 1 base to trimming and J lost 4 bases; unmatched junction nucleotides: 9. As DNA, the CDR3 is TGCGCCAGCAGCCAAGCGGGTAGGGGGCTAGTCACTGAAGCTTTCTTT. Encoded protein: CASSQAGRGLVTEAFF.

Worth noting for this clonotype: At one end the junction does not follow the germline gene, possibly because of a read error. The chain employs TRBV5-1 and TRBJ2-7; D may be TRBD1 or TRBD2 (6 bases each). Germline lookup yields CDR1 SGHRS and CDR2 YFSETQ. CDR3 length: 13 residues. Written as DNA, the CDR3 is TGCGCCAGCTCGGAGAGGGGGGATCTCGAGCAATACTTC. It encodes CASSERGDLEQYF. The full variable domain, in which reference TRBV5-1 and TRBJ2-7 provide the parts outside the CDR3, is KAGVTQTPRYLIKTRGQQVTLSCSPISGHRSVSWYQQTPGQGLQFLFEYFSETQRNKGNFPGRFSGRQFSNSRSEMNVSTLELGDSALYLCASSERGDLEQYFGPGTRLTVT.

With respect to this clonotype: At one of its ends the junction is not consistent with the germline gene, which may arise from a read error. The chain recombines TRBV7-2 with TRBJ2-5; possibly TRBD2 for D (5 bases). The CDR3 totals 14 residues. Germline V gene data show CDR1 as SGHTA and CDR2 as FQGNSA. This chain's CDR3 is CVSSLRLALETQYF. The CDR3 nucleotides read TGTGTCAGCAGCTTACGGCTAGCTCTGGAGACCCAGTACTTC.

CDR3 sequence: CASSRTVLGTEAFF. CDR3 sequence (DNA): TGTGCCAGTAGTAGGACCGTATTGGGAACTGAAGCTTTCTTT. The chain joins TRBV19 to TRBJ1-1, with D hard to call. Germline loops: CDR1 LNHDA, CDR2 SQIVND (reference sequence). V was shortened by 4 bases and J by 5 bases, with 14 bases between the two germline ends. This CDR3 has 14 amino acids. Full variable domain (outside the CDR3, taken from reference TRBV19 and TRBJ1-1): DGGITQSPKYLFRKEGQNVTLSCEQNLNHDAMYWYRQDPGQGLRLIYYSQIVNDFQKGDIAEGYSVSREKKESFPLTVTSAQKNPTAFYLCASSRTVLGTEAFFGQGTRLTVV.

This clonotype is medium-sized. The J gene is TRBJ1-1, the V gene TRBV2, with D unclear. V was trimmed by 8 bases and J by 0 bases, leaving 7 bases between them. This CDR3 contains 12 residues. Germline V gives CDR1 SNHLY, CDR2 FYNNEI. CDR3 bases: TGTGCCAGCCTAACAATGAACACTGAAGCTTTCTTT. Its protein is CASLTMNTEAFF.

Many counts were recorded for this clonotype. This sequence joins TRBV2 and TRBJ1-5, with D possibly TRBD1 on 6 matching bases. The germline V and J ends were trimmed by 5 bases and 0 bases, with 8 bases remaining between them. Germline loops: CDR1 SNHLY, CDR2 FYNNEI. The CDR3 extends over 14 amino acids. CDR3 DNA: TGTGCCAGCAGTAAGGGGGATAGCAATCAGCCCCAGCATTTT. Its translation: CASSKGDSNQPQHF. Full variable domain (remainder filled in from reference TRBV2 and TRBJ1-5): EPEVTQTPSHQVTQMGQEVILRCVPISNHLYFYWYRQILGQKVEFLVSFYNNEISEKSEIFDDQFSVERPDGSNFTLKIRSTKLEDSAMYFCASSKGDSNQPQHFGDGTRLSIL.

In its sample, this clonotype was seen a few times. This sequence joins TRBV19 and TRBJ2-3, with D possibly matching TRBD2 (6 bases). The CDR3 sequence is 14 residues long. V gave up 2 bases and J gave up 7 bases, with 13 bases separating them. Germline CDR1 reads LNHDA; CDR2 reads SQIVND (reference sequence). The CDR3 is CASSINGGSNTQYF. The CDR3 nucleotides are TGTGCCAGTAGTATAAACGGGGGATCGAATACGCAGTATTTT.

This clonotype has ten or more counts. The CDR3 protein is CASSYDGDYGYTF. In DNA form, the CDR3 reads TGTGCCAGCAGTTACGACGGAGACTATGGCTACACCTTC. This chain uses TRBV6-5 with TRBJ1-2; no clear D. V was shortened by 2 bases and J by 3 bases, with 7 bases between the two germline ends. The germline V gene has CDR1 MNHEY and CDR2 SVGAGI. The CDR3 runs to 13 residues.

This clonotype came up many times. The V call is TRBV13, the J call TRBJ1-2, with 7 bases fitting TRBD1. Germline V CDR1 and CDR2: PRHDT, FYEKMQ (reference sequence). There are 14 residues in the CDR3. V lost 2 bases to trimming and J lost 2 bases; unmatched junction nucleotides: 2. CDR3 region: CASSLIQGNYGYTF. CDR3 sequence (DNA): TGTGCCAGCAGCTTAATACAGGGGAACTATGGCTACACCTTC.

This clonotype was seen at least ten times. The genes are TRBV7-9 and TRBJ2-1, with 10 bases that match TRBD2. V lost 4 bases, J lost 7 bases, and 13 bases stayed unmatched. Germline assignment: CDR1 SEHNR and CDR2 FQNEAQ (reference sequence). The CDR3 length is 17 residues. The DNA of the CDR3 is TGTGCCAGCAGCTCCATGGGCAGCGGGAGGGCTAGTAATGAGCAGTTCTTC. It specifies CASSSMGSGRASNEQFF.